This T cell receptor (beta chain) was observed in a study of blood T cell repertoires in COVID-19. Study-wide background: Samples of COVID-19 (acute and convalescent) were obtained from the United States, Italy and Spain. Sources were T cells, B-cell-depleted T cells, or PBMCs; the material itself was cDNA or gDNA.

CDR3 length: 11 amino acids. V gave up 4 bases and J gave up 8 bases, with 3 bases separating them. As originally analysed: Amplification of reference gene primers provided the estimated nucleated cell counts. Produced via immunoSEQ multiplex PCR; TCRdb's table is partial and in-frame only. V, J and clone size were drawn from that table, and D and trimming were deduced from the DNA. The sample comprises 50,000 to 55,000 clones, around nine tenths of which are singletons, and under 5% rests with the top ten. The sequencing sample was made of peripheral blood. This chain connects TRBV12-3 or TRBV12-4 to TRBJ1-6, with no clear D. The source is a man over 45 with acute or convalescent COVID-19. The CDR3, as DNA: TGTGCCAGCAGTTCCTATTCACCCCTCCACTTT. It encodes CASSSYSPLHF.